This T cell receptor (beta chain) was found in a study of blood T cells in healthy people across ages. General study findings and limits: Versus aged donors, long-lived donors had higher diversity and more naive CD4+ cells. One million T cells yielded diversity estimates that were considered underestimates.

Next came a second PCR, run for about 6 to 11 cycles, which used a sample-barcoded 5' primer along with a J-beta primer mix. Each cDNA was tagged by a template-switch adaptor containing 12 random nucleotides. TCRdb re-called the 5' RACE reads with MiXCR, one entry per CDR3 protein. The sample yields fewer than 2,000,000 distinct CDR3 sequences, about two fifths seen once. For this clonotype: Its antigen remains unidentified.

PBMCs, at least 7 million per sample, were isolated. The receptor comes from a human donor in good health. The sequencing input was blood.

The CDR3 region is CASSSIRDSHTQYF. CDR3 bases: TGTGCCAGCAGCTCTATTCGGGACTCCCATACGCAGTATTTT. The gene calls are TRBV5-5 and TRBJ2-3, with D possibly being TRBD2 (6 bases). Trimming took 3 bases from V and 7 from J, leaving 15 bases between them. Germline V CDR1 and CDR2: SGHKS, YYEKEE (reference sequence). This CDR3 is 14 amino acids long. Drawing the rest from reference TRBV5-5 and TRBJ2-3, the complete variable domain is DAGVTQSPTHLIKTRGQQVTLRCSPISGHKSVSWYQQVLGQGPQFIFQYYEKEERGRGNFPDRFSARQFPNYSSELNVNALLLGDSALYLCASSSIRDSHTQYFGPGTRLTVL.